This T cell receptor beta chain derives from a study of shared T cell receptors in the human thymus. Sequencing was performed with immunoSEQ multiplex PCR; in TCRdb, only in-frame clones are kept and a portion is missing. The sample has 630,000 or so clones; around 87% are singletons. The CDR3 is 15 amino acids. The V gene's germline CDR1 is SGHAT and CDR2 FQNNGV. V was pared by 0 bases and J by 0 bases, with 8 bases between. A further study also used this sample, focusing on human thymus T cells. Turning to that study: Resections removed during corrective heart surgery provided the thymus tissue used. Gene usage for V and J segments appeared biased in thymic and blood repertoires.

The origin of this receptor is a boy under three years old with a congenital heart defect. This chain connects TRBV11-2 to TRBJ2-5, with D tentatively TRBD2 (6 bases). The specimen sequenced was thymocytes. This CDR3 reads CASSLDRGYQETQYF. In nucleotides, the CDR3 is TGTGCCAGCAGCTTAGATCGGGGGTACCAAGAGACCCAGTACTTC.